This T cell receptor (beta chain) was observed in a study of blood T cell repertoires in COVID-19 (dated by TCRdb to the early 2020s). Broadly, across the study: The collaborator samples originated in the United States, Italy and Spain and spanned the acute and convalescent phases of COVID-19. The prospective study material was composed of cDNA or gDNA derived from T cells, B-cell-depleted T cells, or PBMCs. The samples were drawn from the first 160 participants of the ongoing ImmuneRACE study and from 950 to 1,500 subjects provided by 6 global collaborators. Where available, HLA class I and class II types were taken from metadata supplied by the sample provider and were not determined by assay-based typing. The repertoires were made available in a free public database intended to serve as a resource for research on the immune response to SARS-CoV-2. Sample metadata almost always included a de-identified subject ID, COVID-19 status, age in years and sex. The dataset comprised deeply sampled blood TCRbeta repertoires from subjects exposed to, actively infected with, or recovered from COVID-19. On the study overall, not on this receptor specifically: The amount of clinical and demographic metadata varied by source and participant and was provided uncurated.

TCRbeta CDR3 regions were amplified from genomic DNA by means of the immunoSEQ Assay, a bias-controlled multiplex PCR. From the authors' description of their analysis: The number of nucleated cells in each sample was estimated from the amplification of reference gene primers within the assay. To quantify the absolute abundance of each unique TCRbeta CDR3 rearrangement, sequence reads were collapsed and filtered. For each sample, productive Simpson clonality was calculated by taking the square root of Simpson's diversity index across productive rearrangements. TCRdb provides this immuneACCESS table in a form limited to in-frame rearrangements. Some clones are lacking; in checked studies, under half of them reflect an unresolved V gene, and why the rest are absent is not known. That table supplies the V and J calls and clone size; D and trimming were determined from the DNA. For this sample there are around 31,000 clones; 85% to 90% appear just once. In total, the top ten clones hold 15% to 20% of the sample.

Each collaborating institution followed its own protocols to collect whole blood in K2EDTA tubes. For TCRbeta analysis, collaborators shipped samples as frozen whole blood, isolated PBMCs, or DNA extracted from either of those sample types. For this clone: This clone's antigen is unknown. Base qualities are missing; no much larger clone stands one base away.

The junction shows trimming of 4 bases on V and 5 bases on J, and the gene matches do not reach 17 bases of it. The CDR3 sequence holds 18 residues, the cysteine and phenylalanine included. CDR3 DNA is the only sequence kept; it has 54 bases, read in frame from the first base. From the germline V gene, CDR1 is SGHRS and CDR2 is YFSETQ. The sequence was obtained from a man older than 75 with acute or convalescent COVID-19. Sequenced sample: peripheral blood. The receptor chain draws on TRBV5-1 and TRBJ2-3; 9 central nucleotides agree with TRBD1. The CDR3 protein sequence reads: CASSPDLHRGRGGDTQYF. The DNA sequence is as follows: TGCGCCAGCAGCCCCGACCTACACAGGGGGCGCGGGGGAGATACGCAGTATTTT.